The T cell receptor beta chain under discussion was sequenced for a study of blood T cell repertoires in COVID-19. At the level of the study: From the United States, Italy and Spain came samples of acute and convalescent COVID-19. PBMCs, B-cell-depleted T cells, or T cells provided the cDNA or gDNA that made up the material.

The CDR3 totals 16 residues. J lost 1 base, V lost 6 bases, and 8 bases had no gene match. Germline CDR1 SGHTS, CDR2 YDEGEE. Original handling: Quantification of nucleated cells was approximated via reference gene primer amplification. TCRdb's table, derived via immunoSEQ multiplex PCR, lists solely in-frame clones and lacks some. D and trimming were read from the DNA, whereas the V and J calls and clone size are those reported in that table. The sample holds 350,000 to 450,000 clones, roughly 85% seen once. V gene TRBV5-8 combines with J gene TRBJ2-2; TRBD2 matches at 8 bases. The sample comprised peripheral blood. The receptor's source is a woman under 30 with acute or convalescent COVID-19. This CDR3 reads CASTLSGSRNTGELFF. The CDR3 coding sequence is TGTGCCAGCACGTTGAGCGGGAGCCGGAACACCGGGGAGCTGTTTTTT.